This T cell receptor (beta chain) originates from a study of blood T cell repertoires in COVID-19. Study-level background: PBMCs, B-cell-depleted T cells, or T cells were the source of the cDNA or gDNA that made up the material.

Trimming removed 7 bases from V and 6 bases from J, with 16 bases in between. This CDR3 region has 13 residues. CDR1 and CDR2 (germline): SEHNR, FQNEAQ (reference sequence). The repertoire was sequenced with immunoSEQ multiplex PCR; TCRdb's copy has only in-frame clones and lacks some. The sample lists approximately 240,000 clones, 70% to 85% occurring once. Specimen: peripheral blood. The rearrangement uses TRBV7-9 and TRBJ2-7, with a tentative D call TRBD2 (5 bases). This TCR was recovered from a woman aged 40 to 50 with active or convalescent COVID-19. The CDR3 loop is CASNSPRDAEQYF. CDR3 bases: TGTGCCAGCAACTCCCCCCGGGATGCCGAGCAGTACTTC.